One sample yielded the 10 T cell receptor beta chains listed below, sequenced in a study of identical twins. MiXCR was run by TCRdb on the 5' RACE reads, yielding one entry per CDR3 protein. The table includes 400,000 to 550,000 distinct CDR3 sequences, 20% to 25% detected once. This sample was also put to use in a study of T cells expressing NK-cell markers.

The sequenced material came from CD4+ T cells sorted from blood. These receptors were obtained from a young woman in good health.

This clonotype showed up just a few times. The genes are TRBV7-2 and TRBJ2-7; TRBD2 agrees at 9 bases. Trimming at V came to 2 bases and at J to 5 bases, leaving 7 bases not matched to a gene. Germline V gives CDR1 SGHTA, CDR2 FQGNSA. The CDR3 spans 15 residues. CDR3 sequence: CASSLLGGTSNEQYF. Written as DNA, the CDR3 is TGTGCCAGCAGCTTATTAGGTGGGACTAGCAACGAGCAGTACTTC.

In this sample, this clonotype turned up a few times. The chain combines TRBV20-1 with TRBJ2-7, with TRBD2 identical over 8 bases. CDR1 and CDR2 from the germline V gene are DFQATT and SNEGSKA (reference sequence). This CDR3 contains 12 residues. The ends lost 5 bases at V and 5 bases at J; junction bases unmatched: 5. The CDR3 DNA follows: TGCAGTGCTTCAAGCGGGAGTAACGAGCAGTACTTC. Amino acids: CSASSGSNEQYF.

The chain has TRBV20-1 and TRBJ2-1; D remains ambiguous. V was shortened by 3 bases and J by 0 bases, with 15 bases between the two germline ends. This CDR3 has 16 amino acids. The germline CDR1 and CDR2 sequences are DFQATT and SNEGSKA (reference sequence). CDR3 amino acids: CSARSHSSSSYNEQFF. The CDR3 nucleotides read TGCAGTGCTAGGTCCCACAGTTCAAGCTCCTACAATGAGCAGTTCTTC.

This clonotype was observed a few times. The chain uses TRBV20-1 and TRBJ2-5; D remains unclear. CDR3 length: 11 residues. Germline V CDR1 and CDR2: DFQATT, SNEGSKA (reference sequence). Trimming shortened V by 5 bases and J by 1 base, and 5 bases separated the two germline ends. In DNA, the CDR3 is TGCAGTGCTCTCACCCAAGAGACCCAGTACTTC. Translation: CSALTQETQYF.

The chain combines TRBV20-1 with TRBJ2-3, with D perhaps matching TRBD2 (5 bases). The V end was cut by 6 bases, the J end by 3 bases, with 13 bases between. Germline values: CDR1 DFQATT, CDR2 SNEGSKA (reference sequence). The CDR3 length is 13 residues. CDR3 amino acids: CSATTSRTDTQYF. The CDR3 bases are TGCAGTGCAACTACTAGTCGGACAGATACGCAGTATTTT.

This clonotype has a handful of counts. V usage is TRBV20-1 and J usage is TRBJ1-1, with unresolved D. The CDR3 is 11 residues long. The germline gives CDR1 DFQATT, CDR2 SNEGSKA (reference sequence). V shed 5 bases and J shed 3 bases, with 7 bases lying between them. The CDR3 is CSAQHYTEAFF. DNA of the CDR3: TGCAGTGCTCAGCACTACACTGAAGCTTTCTTT.

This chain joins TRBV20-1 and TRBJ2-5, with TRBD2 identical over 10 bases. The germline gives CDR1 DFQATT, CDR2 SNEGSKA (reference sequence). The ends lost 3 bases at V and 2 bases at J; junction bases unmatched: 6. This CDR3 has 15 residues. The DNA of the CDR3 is TGCAGTGCTAGTCCACTAGCGGGGATTCAAGAGACCCAGTACTTC. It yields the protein CSASPLAGIQETQYF.

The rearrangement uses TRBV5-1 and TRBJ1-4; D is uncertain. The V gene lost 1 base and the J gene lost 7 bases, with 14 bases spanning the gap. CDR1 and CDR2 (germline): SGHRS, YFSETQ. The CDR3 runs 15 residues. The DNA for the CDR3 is TGCGCCAGCAGCTTGAACGTACCGGGTGGTGAAAAACTGTTTTTT. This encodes CASSLNVPGGEKLFF.

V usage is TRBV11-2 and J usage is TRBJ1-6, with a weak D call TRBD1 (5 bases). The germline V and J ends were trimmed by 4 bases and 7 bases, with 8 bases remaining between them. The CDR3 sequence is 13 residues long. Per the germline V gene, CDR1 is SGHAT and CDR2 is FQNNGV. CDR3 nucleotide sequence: TGTGCCAGCAGCTCCCGACAGAATTCACCCCTCCACTTT. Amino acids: CASSSRQNSPLHF.

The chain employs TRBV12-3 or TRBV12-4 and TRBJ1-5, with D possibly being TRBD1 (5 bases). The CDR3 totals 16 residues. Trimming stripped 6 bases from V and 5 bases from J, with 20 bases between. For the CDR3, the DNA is TGTGCCAGCAGCCCCAGTGGGGGAACCTCCCATCAGCCCCAGCATTTT. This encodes CASSPSGGTSHQPQHF.